This T cell receptor (beta chain) was observed in a study of OX40 agonist ivuxolimab in advanced cancers. Describing the broader study: The costimulatory receptor OX40 (CD134) was targeted by ivuxolimab, a fully human IgG2 agonistic monoclonal antibody. Intravenous ivuxolimab was administered to patients every 2 weeks at six dose levels: 0.01, 0.1, 0.3, 1.5, 3 and 10 mg/kg. Among the 50 to 55 dose-escalation patients, around 19 had hepatocellular carcinoma, around 15 melanoma, 9 renal cell carcinoma and 9 head and neck cancer. In the dose-escalation cohort, around 80% of patients were male, and the mean age was approximately 60 years with a range of roughly 20 to 85. Prior anti-PD-1, anti-PD-L1 or anti-CTLA-4 therapy was permitted, and 30% to 50% of dose-escalation patients had received checkpoint inhibitors. Partial responses occurred in three dose-escalation patients, of whom one had hepatocellular carcinoma and two had cutaneous melanoma. The purpose of peripheral TCRbeta sequencing was to test whether ivuxolimab changed TCR sequence diversity and led to clonal T-cell expansion. The monotherapy dose-escalation portion (N of about 50 patients) of the phase I ivuxolimab trial is reported in the paper.

Patients with autoimmune disease history or receiving systemic immunosuppression were excluded from the trial. Peripheral blood for TCR sequencing was collected from all dose cohorts at baseline, on cycle 4 day 1, and on cycle 7 day 1. The samples were drawn from a first-in-human, open-label, multicenter phase I dose-escalation trial of ivuxolimab. Adults with locally advanced or metastatic head and neck squamous cell, hepatocellular, melanoma or renal cell carcinoma were enrolled in the trial. Before TCR sequencing, CD4+ T cells and CD8+ T cells were sorted from peripheral blood as separate populations. To note about this clone: Its antigen remains unidentified. No qualities accompany the bases; no much larger clone lies one base away.

To sequence the TCRbeta CDR3 region, genomic DNA was isolated from the sorted cells. TCRbeta CDR3 regions were sequenced using the immunoSEQ Assay. TCRdb holds this immuneACCESS table with in-frame rearrangements only. Some clones are missing; in checked studies, unresolved V genes explain under half, and the rest has no known cause. A total of about 80,000 clones appear in this sample, approximately 95% of them only once. 9.5% to 11% of the sample belongs to the ten largest clones. Deletion took 6 bases off V and 4 bases off J, with a span of 12 bases between the germline ends. Spanning cysteine to phenylalanine, the CDR3 consists of 13 amino acids. CDR3 DNA only is kept here, 39 bases in frame from base 1. The germline V gene gives CDR1 as SNHLY and CDR2 as FYNNEI. The paper as a whole reports these results and caveats: Low levels of normalized T-cell clonal expansion were also seen in some nonresponding patients. After ivuxolimab, more expanded clones were found on average in CD8+ T cells than in CD4+ T cells. In the 0.1-3.0 mg/kg groups, partial responders were among the patients with the lowest normalized peripheral clonal expansion, particularly in CD8+ T cells. Clonal expansion of both CD4+ and CD8+ blood T cells was observed from baseline to week 6 at doses 0.1 to 3.0 mg/kg. The antigen specificity of the clonally expanded peripheral T cells was not determined.

The sequencing here drew on CD4+ or CD8+ T cells sorted from blood, taken in a trial of the OX40 agonist ivuxolimab. In this chain, TRBV2 is recombined with TRBJ2-5; a weak D assignment points to TRBD1 (7 bases agree). The receptor was derived from an adult with an advanced solid tumor such as melanoma, head and neck, liver or kidney cancer. The CDR3 region has the sequence CASREGARETQYF. The nucleotides are TGTGCCAGCAGGGAGGGGGCCCGAGAGACCCAGTACTTC.